The source of this T cell receptor (beta chain) is a study of technical replicates of blood from a handful of donors. Clones were read by immunoSEQ multiplex PCR, and TCRdb kept only the in-frame ones, dropping some. The repertoire includes about 15,000 clones, roughly 86% of them detected once, and approximately 10% sits in the top ten. The CDR3 runs 18 residues. V was clipped by 3 bases and J by 0 bases; unmatched bases: 6. The germline V gene has CDR1 SEHNR and CDR2 FQNEAQ (reference sequence). The sequence was obtained from a human donor in good health. The rearrangement uses TRBV7-9 and TRBJ2-3, with TRBD2 matching over 13 bases. Sequenced sample: PBMCs. The CDR3 bases are TGTGCCAGCAGCTTTTGGACTAGCGGGAGCACAAGCACAGATACGCAGTATTTT. Residues: CASSFWTSGSTSTDTQYF.